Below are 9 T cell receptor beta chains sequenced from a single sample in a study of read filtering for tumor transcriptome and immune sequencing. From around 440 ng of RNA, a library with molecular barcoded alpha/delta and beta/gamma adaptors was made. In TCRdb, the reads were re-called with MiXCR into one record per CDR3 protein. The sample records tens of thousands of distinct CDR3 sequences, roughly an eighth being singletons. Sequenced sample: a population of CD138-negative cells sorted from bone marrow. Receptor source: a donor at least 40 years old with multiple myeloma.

Here the CDR3 DNA reads TGTGCCAGCAGCTCTAGAGGGGGACAGACTAATGAAAAACTGTTTTTT. It codes for CASSSRGGQTNEKLFF. The chain couples TRBV7-9 to TRBJ1-4; the match to TRBD1 covers 7 bases. The V segment lost 4 bases and the J segment 2 bases; nucleotides outside the gene matches: 7. The CDR3 is 16 residues long. The germline V gene encodes CDR1 SEHNR and CDR2 FQNEAQ (reference sequence).

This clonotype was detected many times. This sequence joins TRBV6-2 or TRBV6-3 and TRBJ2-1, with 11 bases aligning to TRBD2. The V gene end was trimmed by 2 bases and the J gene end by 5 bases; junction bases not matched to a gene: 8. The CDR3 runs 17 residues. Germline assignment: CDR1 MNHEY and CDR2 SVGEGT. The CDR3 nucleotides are TGTGCCAGCAGTTACCGGAAACTAGCGGGAGTCGACAATGAGCAGTTCTTC. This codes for CASSYRKLAGVDNEQFF.

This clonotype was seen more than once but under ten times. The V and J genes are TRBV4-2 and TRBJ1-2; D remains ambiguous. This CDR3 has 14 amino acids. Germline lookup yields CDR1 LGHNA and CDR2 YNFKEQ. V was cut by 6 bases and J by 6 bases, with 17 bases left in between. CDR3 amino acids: CASRPLRGVDGYTF. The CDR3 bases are TGTGCCAGCAGGCCCTTGCGCGGGGTTGATGGCTACACCTTC.

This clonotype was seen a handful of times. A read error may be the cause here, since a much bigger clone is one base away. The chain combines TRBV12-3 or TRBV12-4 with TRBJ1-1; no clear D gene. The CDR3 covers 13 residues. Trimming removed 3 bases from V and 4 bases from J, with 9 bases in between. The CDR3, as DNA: TGTGCCAGCAGTTTGATGGTGAGCACTGAAGCTTTCTTT. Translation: CASSLMVSTEAFF.

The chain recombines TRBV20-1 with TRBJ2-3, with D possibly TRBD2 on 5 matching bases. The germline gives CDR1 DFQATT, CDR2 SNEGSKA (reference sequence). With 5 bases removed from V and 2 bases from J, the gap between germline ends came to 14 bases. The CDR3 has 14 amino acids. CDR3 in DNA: TGCAGTGCTCCGGTAAGCGGACTCACAGATACGCAGTATTTT. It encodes CSAPVSGLTDTQYF.

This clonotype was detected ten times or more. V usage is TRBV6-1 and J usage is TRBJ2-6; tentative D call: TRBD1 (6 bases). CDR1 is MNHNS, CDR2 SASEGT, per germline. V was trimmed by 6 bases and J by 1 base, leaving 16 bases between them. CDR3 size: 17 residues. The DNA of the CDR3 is TGTGCCAGCAGAGGGGGTCAAGAGAGATCTGGGGCCAACGTCCTGACTTTC. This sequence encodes CASRGGQERSGANVLTF.

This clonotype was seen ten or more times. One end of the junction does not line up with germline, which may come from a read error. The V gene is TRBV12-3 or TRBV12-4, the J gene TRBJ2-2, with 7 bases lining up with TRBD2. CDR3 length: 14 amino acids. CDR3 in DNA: TGTGCGAGCAACCGGGGGAGGGACACCGGGGAGCTGTTTTTT. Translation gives CASNRGRDTGELFF.

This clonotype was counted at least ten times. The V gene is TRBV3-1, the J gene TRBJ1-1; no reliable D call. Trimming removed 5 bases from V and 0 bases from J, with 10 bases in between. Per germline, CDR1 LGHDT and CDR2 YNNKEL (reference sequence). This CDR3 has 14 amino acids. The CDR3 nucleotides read TGTGCCAGCAGCTCGGACGGATTGAACACTGAAGCTTTCTTT. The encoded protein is CASSSDGLNTEAFF.

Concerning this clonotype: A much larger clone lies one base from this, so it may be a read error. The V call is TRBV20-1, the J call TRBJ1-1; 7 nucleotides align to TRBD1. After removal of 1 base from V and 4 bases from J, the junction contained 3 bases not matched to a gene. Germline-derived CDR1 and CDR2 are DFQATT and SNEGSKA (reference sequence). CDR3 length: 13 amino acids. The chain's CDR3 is CSARARGFTEAFF. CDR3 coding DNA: TGCAGTGCTAGAGCCAGGGGGTTCACTGAAGCTTTCTTT.